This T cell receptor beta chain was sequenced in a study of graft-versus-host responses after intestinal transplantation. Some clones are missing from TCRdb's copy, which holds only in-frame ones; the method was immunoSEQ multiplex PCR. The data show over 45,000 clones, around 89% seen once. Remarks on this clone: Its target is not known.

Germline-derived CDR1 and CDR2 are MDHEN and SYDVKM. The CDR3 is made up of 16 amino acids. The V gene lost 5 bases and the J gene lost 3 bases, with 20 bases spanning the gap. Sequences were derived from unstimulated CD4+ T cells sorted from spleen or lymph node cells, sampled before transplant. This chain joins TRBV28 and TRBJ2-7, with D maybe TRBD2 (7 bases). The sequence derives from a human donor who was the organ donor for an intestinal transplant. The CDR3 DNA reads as TGTGCCAGCAGTCCCTCCTTAGGAGCGGGACACTACGAGCAGTACTTC. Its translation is CASSPSLGAGHYEQYF.